What follows is one T cell receptor (beta chain) and its context. Its antigen is not identified. There are 19 residues in the CDR3. Germline CDR1 is SGHNT and CDR2 is YENEEA. The PCR used 60 Vbeta and 13 Jbeta primers. Assay used: immunoSEQ multiplex PCR; TCRdb lists only in-frame clones, some missing. The sample contains 100,000 to 120,000 clones, more than 65% of which appear only once. This record comes from a study of cytomegalovirus exposure and HLA in healthy donors. Study outcomes and limitations: Previously analyzed data showed that most TCR beta V segments were productive at a frequency of about 87% or about 30%.

The sequenced sample was PBMCs. The chain couples TRBV11-3 to TRBJ2-5; TRBD2 aligns across 9 bases. The end of the DNA is better explained by TRBJ2-7, so the J call may be wrong. This TCR derives from a man in his forties or fifties in good health and CMV-seropositive. Here the CDR3 DNA reads TGTGCCAGCAGCTTAGATGGTTATGGTCTGACTAGCGGAGATTACGAGCAGTACTTC. Residues: CASSLDGYGLTSGDYEQYF.